What follows are 10 T cell receptor beta chains derived from one specimen sequenced in a study of shared clonotypes between healthy human individuals. Libraries were prepared by immunoSEQ multiplex PCR; TCRdb keeps only in-frame clonotypes and omits some of them. The sample lists about 2.4 million clones; 93% were seen once. The sample taken for sequencing was naive CD4+ T cells from PBMCs. Subset here: CD45RA+ positively selected. The receptor source for this set is a man aged 18 to 29 in good health. Some clones in this sample may be carry-over from other donors' samples.

This rearrangement joins TRBV7-8 to TRBJ2-3, with D uncertain. This CDR3 is 14 amino acids long. V was shortened by 4 bases and J by 3 bases, with 11 bases between the two germline ends. Germline V gene sequence: CDR1 SGHVS, CDR2 FQNEAQ. The CDR3 loop is CASSWSLETDTQYF. CDR3 DNA: TGTGCCAGCAGCTGGTCCCTGGAGACAGATACGCAGTATTTT. The whole variable domain, filled in from reference TRBV7-8 and TRBJ2-3, reads GAGVSQSPRYKVAKRGQDVALRCDPISGHVSLFWYQQALGQGPEFLTYFQNEAQLDKSGLPSDRFFAERPEGSVSTLKIQRTQQEDSAVYLCASSWSLETDTQYFGPGTRLTVL.

This chain joins TRBV10-2 and TRBJ2-1, with 14 bases aligning to TRBD2. Germline V CDR1 and CDR2: WSHSY, SAAADI. The junction had 6 bases not matched to a gene; V was cut back by 4 bases and J by 4 bases. The CDR3 sequence is 17 residues long. CDR3 coding DNA: TGCGCCAGCAGTGGGACTAGCGGGAGGATTGTTTACAATGAGCAGTTCTTC. Translated, it gives CASSGTSGRIVYNEQFF.

This clone was counted once. The CDR3 loop reads CASSPRSGRANNEQFF. In DNA form, the CDR3 reads TGTGCCAGCAGCCCCCGTAGCGGGAGGGCCAACAATGAGCAGTTCTTC. This chain connects TRBV9 to TRBJ2-1; 11 bases map to TRBD2. J was trimmed by 5 bases and V by 4 bases; bases with no gene match: 8. This CDR3 contains 16 residues. CDR1 SGDLS and CDR2 YYNGEE come from the germline V gene. The complete variable domain, with remaining parts taken from reference TRBV9 and TRBJ2-1, reads DSGVTQTPKHLITATGQRVTLRCSPRSGDLSVYWYQQSLDQGLQFLIQYYNGEERAKGNILERFSAQQFPDLHSELNLSSLELGDSALYFCASSPRSGRANNEQFFGPGTRLTVL.

The chain recombines TRBV2 with TRBJ2-1, with no clear D. The V end lost 0 bases, the J end lost 3 bases, and 6 bases lay between the germline ends. Per germline, CDR1 SNHLY and CDR2 FYNNEI. CDR3 size: 14 residues. CDR3 sequence reads: CASSEAGNYNEQFF. CDR3 DNA sequence: TGTGCCAGCAGTGAAGCGGGAAACTACAATGAGCAGTTCTTC. Filled out from reference TRBV2 and TRBJ2-1, the complete variable domain reads EPEVTQTPSHQVTQMGQEVILRCVPISNHLYFYWYRQILGQKVEFLVSFYNNEISEKSEIFDDQFSVERPDGSNFTLKIRSTKLEDSAMYFCASSEAGNYNEQFFGPGTRLTVL.

This chain links TRBV28 with TRBJ2-6; no firm D call. The V gene's germline CDR1 is MDHEN and CDR2 SYDVKM. Trimming cost V 7 bases and J 1 base, with 11 bases left between them. The CDR3 loop spans 15 amino acids. This CDR3 is CASKGGVSGANVLTF. The DNA of the CDR3 is TGTGCCAGCAAGGGTGGCGTTTCTGGGGCCAACGTCCTGACTTTC.

This chain links TRBV2 with TRBJ1-4; maybe TRBD1 (5 bases). Germline V lookup: CDR1 SNHLY, CDR2 FYNNEI. The CDR3 runs to 11 residues. V shed 8 bases and J shed 6 bases, with 7 bases lying between them. The CDR3 region is CASGADEKLFF. The CDR3 region has the DNA TGTGCCAGCGGGGCCGATGAAAAACTGTTTTTT. The variable domain in full, with the rest retrieved from reference TRBV2 and TRBJ1-4, is EPEVTQTPSHQVTQMGQEVILRCVPISNHLYFYWYRQILGQKVEFLVSFYNNEISEKSEIFDDQFSVERPDGSNFTLKIRSTKLEDSAMYFCASGADEKLFFGSGTQLSVL.

This rearrangement joins TRBV7-2 to TRBJ2-1, with TRBD2 matching 14 bases. J was trimmed by 6 bases and V by 5 bases; bases with no gene match: 12. CDR3 length: 18 residues. CDR1 SGHTA and CDR2 FQGNSA come from the germline V gene. CDR3 protein: CASSLNRGLAGVSNEQFF. The CDR3 DNA reads TGTGCCAGCAGCCTAAACCGGGGACTAGCGGGGGTTAGCAATGAGCAGTTCTTC.

The chain couples TRBV30 to TRBJ2-3; D might be TRBD2 (5 bases). Trimming stripped 1 base from V and 2 bases from J, with 13 bases between. This CDR3 is built from 15 residues. CDR1 and CDR2 (germline): GTSNPN, SVGIG (reference sequence). The CDR3 DNA is TGTGCCTGGAGTGGAGGACGGGATCTCACAGATACGCAGTATTTT. Amino acid sequence: CAWSGGRDLTDTQYF.

This chain connects TRBV4-3 to TRBJ1-1; weak D call: TRBD1 (5 bases). Germline V lookup: CDR1 LGHNA, CDR2 YSLEER. This CDR3 has 12 amino acids. V dropped 3 bases and J dropped 12 bases, with 14 bases sitting between them. The CDR3 sequence is CASSQDRRGTFF. Written as DNA, the CDR3 is TGCGCCAGCAGCCAGGATCGGAGGGGTACTTTCTTT.

In this sample, this clone turned up once. This sequence joins TRBV19 and TRBJ2-1; D possibly corresponds to TRBD2 (5 bases). The CDR3 spans 17 residues. Germline CDR1 reads LNHDA; CDR2 reads SQIVND (reference sequence). Trimming pared 2 bases from V and 0 bases from J, leaving 14 bases between. The CDR3 nucleotides read TGTGCCAGTAGTATATGGAGGACCTCGAGCTCCTACAATGAGCAGTTCTTC. Encoded protein: CASSIWRTSSSYNEQFF.